The 32 T cell receptor beta chains reported below all come from one sample, sequenced in a study of CD8+ T cells in alopecia areata. The authors extracted RNA and reverse transcribed it into cDNA as the sequencing template. Profiled with immunoSEQ multiplex PCR; TCRdb holds only in-frame clones, not every one. This record lists some 110,000 clones, none seen once only, and the top ten clones contain roughly 21%. Sequenced sample: lesional skin. These receptors were collected from a C3H/HeJ mouse with alopecia areata. MHC haplotype of the strain: H2-k.

This clone was detected only a few times. Genes here carry mouse names. The CDR3 is cut off 4 residues early in the read; its end comes from the germline J gene. The rearrangement joins TRBV31 to TRBJ2-7; D possibly corresponds to TRBD2 (7 bases). Germline V lookup: CDR1 GKSSPN, CDR2 SITVG. This CDR3 has 14 amino acids. The CDR3 here is CAWSLSGGGYEQYF. The covered CDR3 bases are TGTGCCTGGAGTCTATCTGGGGGCGGGTAT.

Regarding this clone: The gene names here belong to mouse. With the read ending 4 residues before the CDR3 end, the germline J gene is used to fill in that end. This chain links TRBV13-3 with TRBJ2-7; no clear D gene. Germline V gene lookup returns CDR1 NNHDY and CDR2 SYVADS. V was pared by 3 bases and J by 1 base, with 8 bases between. The CDR3 loop spans 13 amino acids. The CDR3 DNA, read in part, is TGTGCCAGCAGTGCCAGAAAATCCTAT. Its protein product is CASSARKSY. Given in full, the CDR3 is CASSARKSYEQYF.

This clone appeared a few times. The germline and genes are mouse ones. The DNA ends 4 residues before the CDR3 does, and the rest of the CDR3 is filled in from the germline J gene. This chain links TRBV13-3 with TRBJ1-2; TRBD1 agrees at 9 bases. The CDR3 is made up of 16 amino acids. CDR1 NNHDY and CDR2 SYVADS come from the germline V gene. J lost 1 base, V lost 0 bases, and 4 bases had no gene match. The chain's CDR3 is CASSDALDRGNSDYTF. The covered CDR3 bases are TGTGCCAGCAGTGATGCGTTGGACAGGGGAAACTCC.

Remarks on this clone: Genes and germline come from the mouse. The read gets to within 4 residues of the CDR3 end, and the germline J gene fills in the rest. The V gene is TRBV19, the J gene TRBJ2-3; 7 bases are a match to TRBD1. In germline, CDR1 is FNHDT, CDR2 SITEND (reference sequence). The CDR3 totals 15 residues. J was trimmed by 3 bases and V by 1 base; bases with no gene match: 5. The CDR3: CASSIPPGQAETLYF. Partial CDR3 DNA: TGTGCCAGCAGTATACCCCCGGGACAGGCAGAA.

As for this clone: The gene names here belong to mouse. The read terminates 4 residues before the CDR3 end, so the remaining end is supplied by the germline J gene. The chain carries TRBV13-3 and TRBJ2-4, with 10 bases that match TRBD2. The length of the CDR3 is 16 residues. Germline lookup yields CDR1 NNHDY and CDR2 SYVADS. V dropped 1 base and J dropped 2; count of bases not matched to a gene: 4. The covered CDR3 bases are TGTGCCAGCAGTGATCCGGGACTGGGGTTTCAAAAC. It is translated as CASSDPGLGFQN. The whole CDR3 protein is CASSDPGLGFQNTLYF.

This clone was seen a handful of times. The genes and germline here are from mouse. The observed sequence ends 4 residues before the CDR3 terminus, with the missing tail filled in from the germline J gene. V gene TRBV1 combines with J gene TRBJ1-4, with a weak D call TRBD1 (6 bases). V was clipped by 0 bases and J by 4 bases, with 9 bases between them. Germline lookup yields CDR1 NSQYPW and CDR2 LRSPGD (reference sequence). The CDR3 length is 15 residues. The CDR3 DNA, read in part, is TGCACCTGCAGTGCAGATGGGGACATCAACGAA. It encodes CTCSADGDINE. The CDR3 in its entirety is CTCSADGDINERLFF.

This clone was counted at least ten times. The genes and germline here are from mouse. The CDR3 end lies 4 residues beyond the end of the read and is filled in from the germline J gene. The J gene is TRBJ1-1, the V gene TRBV14; D gene unclear. There are 12 residues in the CDR3. The V end was cut by 5 bases, the J end by 1 base, with 6 bases between. Germline CDR1 is SGHDT and CDR2 is FRDEAV. This CDR3 reads CASSSRNTEVFF. Incomplete CDR3 DNA: TGTGCCAGCAGCTCTCGAAACACA.

This clone has ten or more counts. The genes and germline here are from mouse. The sequenced fragment ends 4 residues before the CDR3 boundary, so the rest is inferred from the germline J gene. The chain links TRBV14 to TRBJ1-2; TRBD1 aligns across 12 bases. Germline-derived CDR1 and CDR2 are SGHDT and FRDEAV. The CDR3 runs to 14 residues. V trimming: 4 bases; J trimming: 4 bases; junction bases outside the gene matches: 2. CDR3 sequence reads: CASSGTGGVSDYTF. CDR3 bases read: TGTGCCAGCAGTGGGACAGGGGGCGTCTCC.

This clone was detected a few times. Gene names denote mouse genes. The read terminates 4 residues before the CDR3 end, so the remaining end is supplied by the germline J gene. The chain has TRBV1 and TRBJ1-1; 11 positions match TRBD1. J gave up 1 base and V 2 bases, and 3 bases lay outside the gene matches. CDR3 length: 16 residues. Germline assignment: CDR1 NSQYPW and CDR2 LRSPGD (reference sequence). This CDR3 reads CTCSATGTGGNTEVFF. The part of the CDR3 DNA that was read is TGCACCTGCAGTGCAACAGGGACAGGGGGAAACACA.

This clone was seen a few times. Genes and germline come from the mouse. The sequenced fragment ends 4 residues before the CDR3 boundary, so the rest is inferred from the germline J gene. This chain links TRBV1 with TRBJ1-1; 8 bases are a match to TRBD1. The junction had 5 bases not matched to a gene; V was cut back by 1 base and J by 4 bases. The CDR3 extends over 15 amino acids. Germline-derived CDR1 and CDR2 are NSQYPW and LRSPGD (reference sequence). CDR3 region: CTCSAADRGGTEVFF. The sequenced CDR3 bases are TGCACCTGCAGTGCAGCCGACAGGGGAGGCACA.

This clone was seen more than once but under ten times. Translating the DNA gives a protein that differs from the TCRdb entry at residue 11; the protein shown here is that DNA translation. Genes and germline come from the mouse. Read data end 3 residues before the CDR3 end; the end is taken from the germline J gene. The rearrangement joins TRBV19 to TRBJ1-3; 7 bases align to TRBD1. Germline V gene lookup returns CDR1 FNHDT and CDR2 SITEND (reference sequence). The V gene end was trimmed by 4 bases and the J gene end by 0 bases; junction bases not matched to a gene: 1. The CDR3 consists of 14 residues. CDR3 sequence reads: CASSEGASGNTLYF. The CDR3 bases that were read are TGTGCCAGCAGTGAGGGGGCTTCTGGAAATACG.

As regards this clone: Gene names follow the mouse nomenclature. From the germline J gene comes the end of the CDR3, since the read stops 4 residues before it. The chain recombines TRBV1 with TRBJ2-1; D ambiguous. Germline V lookup: CDR1 NSQYPW, CDR2 LRSPGD (reference sequence). The CDR3 consists of 13 residues. V lost 7 bases and J lost 1, with 8 bases in between. The sequenced CDR3 bases are TGCACCTGCACTCCAGGAAACTATGCT. As protein: CTCTPGNYA. The CDR3 in full is CTCTPGNYAEQFF.

In the case of this clone: Germline and genes here are mouse. The read terminates 4 residues ahead of where the CDR3 ends, so the germline J gene completes it. The V gene is TRBV14, the J gene TRBJ2-7; 7 bases match TRBD2. The CDR3 loop spans 13 amino acids. Losses at the gene ends were 4 bases for V and 3 bases for J; bases not matched to a gene: 4. The germline V gene encodes CDR1 SGHDT and CDR2 FRDEAV. The CDR3 sequence is CASSRLGHYEQYF. The sequenced CDR3 bases are TGTGCCAGCAGTCGACTGGGTCACTAT.

On this clone itself: The gene names given are mouse names. The read stops 4 residues short of the end of the CDR3; the missing end is completed from the germline J gene. The chain carries TRBV13-3 and TRBJ2-7; D may be TRBD2 (6 bases). The CDR3 has 14 residues. The ends were cut back, 2 bases at V and 1 base at J, with 10 bases in the middle. The germline V gene has CDR1 NNHDY and CDR2 SYVADS. The CDR3 sequence: CASSDGGKSYEQYF. The CDR3 bases that were read are TGTGCCAGCAGTGACGGGGGGAAGTCCTAT.

This clone was counted between two and nine times. The listed genes are named as in mouse. The read ends 4 residues early relative to the CDR3; the germline J gene fills the gap. The chain combines TRBV17 with TRBJ2-5; the match to TRBD1 covers 9 bases. CDR1 MNHDT and CDR2 YYDKIL come from the germline V gene. The length of the CDR3 is 15 residues. Incomplete CDR3 DNA: TGTGCTAGCAGTAGCCCGGGACAGGGAAGAGAC. Translating it yields CASSSPGQGRD. In full, the CDR3 reads CASSSPGQGRDTQYF.

There are many counts of this clone. Gene names denote mouse genes. Read sequence stops 4 residues before the CDR3 end, and the germline J gene provides the missing end. The J gene is TRBJ2-1, the V gene TRBV13-3; D is perhaps TRBD2 (6 bases). Germline V gene lookup returns CDR1 NNHDY and CDR2 SYVADS. Trimming removed 6 bases from V and 1 base from J, with 11 bases in between. The CDR3 loop spans 14 amino acids. Here the CDR3 reads CASTPTGNYAEQFF. The DNA read from the CDR3 is TGTGCCAGCACCCCGACTGGAAACTATGCT.

Concerning this clone itself: Gene names are the mouse ones. The observed sequence ends 4 residues before the CDR3 terminus, with the missing tail filled in from the germline J gene. V is TRBV1 and J is TRBJ2-1; 8 bases are a match to TRBD2. Trimming removed 4 bases from V and 0 bases from J; junction bases left unmatched: 8. The germline V gene encodes CDR1 NSQYPW and CDR2 LRSPGD (reference sequence). The length of the CDR3 is 17 residues. CDR3 amino acids: CTCSGSLGENNYAEQFF. The sequenced CDR3 bases are TGCACCTGCAGTGGTTCACTGGGGGAGAATAACTATGCT.

Turning to this clone: Gene names are mouse gene names. The sequence runs out 4 residues before the end of the CDR3; the remainder is reconstructed from the germline J gene. V is TRBV13-2 and J is TRBJ2-1, with 12 bases aligning to TRBD2. The germline CDR1 and CDR2 sequences are NNHNN and SYGAGS (reference sequence). The ends lost 3 bases at V and 0 bases at J; junction bases unmatched: 10. The CDR3 has 19 amino acids. The sequenced CDR3 bases are TGTGCCAGCGGTGTTGAGGGACTGGGGGGCCCGAATAACTATGCT. Its protein product is CASGVEGLGGPNNYA. The CDR3 reads in full as CASGVEGLGGPNNYAEQFF.

This clone has more than one count but fewer than ten. The gene symbols are mouse symbols. The read terminates 4 residues ahead of where the CDR3 ends, so the germline J gene completes it. The rearrangement joins TRBV20 to TRBJ1-2; TRBD1 might be the D (5 bases). This CDR3 comprises 14 residues. Trimming removed 2 bases at V and 0 bases at J, with 10 bases between. Looked up from germline, CDR1 is GFQATS and CDR2 is STVNSAI. The CDR3 spells CGARYRNANSDYTF. CDR3 DNA (partial): TGTGGTGCTAGGTACAGGAATGCAAACTCC.

As concerns this clone: Gene names and germline refer to mouse. CDR3 DNA (partial): TGTGCCAGCAGTGATGCATCGCTGGGGAACCAAGAC. It yields the protein CASSDASLGNQD. The full CDR3 sequence reads CASSDASLGNQDTQYF. This sequence joins TRBV13-3 and TRBJ2-5; D perhaps matches TRBD2 (6 bases). The read finishes 4 residues shy of the CDR3 end, and the germline J gene is used to complete it. The CDR3 has 16 residues. Germline CDR1 NNHDY, CDR2 SYVADS. Trimming took 0 bases from V and 0 from J, leaving 11 bases between them.

Concerning this clone itself: Gene names are mouse gene names. The read ends 4 residues early relative to the CDR3; the germline J gene fills the gap. The chain couples TRBV19 to TRBJ2-4; no firm D call. V lost 2 bases and J 3 bases, leaving 7 bases between the germline ends. CDR3 length equals 13 residues. The V gene's germline CDR1 is FNHDT and CDR2 SITEND (reference sequence). The covered CDR3 bases are TGTGCCAGCAGTATGACAAAACAAAAC. Its translation is CASSMTKQN. The entire CDR3 protein is CASSMTKQNTLYF.

Points on this clone: The gene names given are mouse names. CDR3: CTCSAMGISNERLFF. CDR3 bases read: TGCACCTGCAGTGCGATGGGTATTTCCAACGAA. The chain joins TRBV1 to TRBJ1-4, with D hard to call. The sequence runs out 4 residues before the end of the CDR3; the remainder is reconstructed from the germline J gene. CDR3 size: 15 residues. V was trimmed by 3 bases and J by 0 bases, leaving 8 bases between them. CDR1 is NSQYPW, CDR2 LRSPGD, per germline (reference sequence).

This clone was recorded a few times. The genes are named according to mouse. The CDR3 extends 4 residues past the end of the read, so its final part is completed from the germline J gene. This chain uses TRBV13-1 with TRBJ2-3; D remains unclear. The CDR3 is 15 amino acids. V shed 3 bases and J shed 0 bases, with 11 bases lying between them. Per germline, CDR1 NSHNY and CDR2 SYGAGN. Partial CDR3 DNA: TGTGCCAGCAGTGGAGAGACAAATAGTGCAGAA. Its protein is CASSGETNSAE. The full-length CDR3 reads as CASSGETNSAETLYF.

Concerning this clone: Mouse gene names apply. CDR3 DNA, as far as it was read: TGCACCTGCAGCCCGGACAGGGGGGATGCT. Translation: CTCSPDRGDA. The full-length CDR3 reads as CTCSPDRGDAEQFF. J is TRBJ2-1 and V is TRBV1; 10 bases align to TRBD1. The read comes to an end 4 residues before the CDR3 does, leaving the germline J gene to fill in the end. The germline gives CDR1 NSQYPW, CDR2 LRSPGD (reference sequence). The CDR3 is made up of 14 amino acids. Trimming removed 6 bases from V and 5 bases from J; junction bases left unmatched: 4.

The sample holds many counts of this clone. These gene names are mouse names. The read gets to within 4 residues of the CDR3 end, and the germline J gene fills in the rest. This chain joins TRBV1 and TRBJ2-1; TRBD2 matches at 9 bases. V was pared by 0 bases and J by 6 bases, with 3 bases of the junction left unmatched. Germline V gives CDR1 NSQYPW, CDR2 LRSPGD (reference sequence). CDR3 length: 15 amino acids. The sequenced CDR3 bases are TGCACCTGCAGTGCAGATGGGGGGGCGCTTGCT. This sequence encodes CTCSADGGALA. The full CDR3 reads CTCSADGGALAEQFF.

This clone appeared a few times. The genes and germline here are from mouse. The CDR3 goes on 4 residues after the read ends, and that part is filled in from the germline J gene. The genes are TRBV19 and TRBJ2-4, with a weak D call TRBD1 (5 bases). In germline, CDR1 is FNHDT, CDR2 SITEND (reference sequence). This CDR3 contains 15 residues. The V end was cut by 4 bases, the J end by 0 bases, with 12 bases between. This CDR3 is CASSFLGDSQNTLYF. The CDR3 bases that were read are TGTGCCAGCAGTTTCCTAGGGGATAGTCAAAAC.

This clone was seen more than once but under ten times. Genes and germline are mouse. The CDR3 end falls 4 residues outside the read, so it is completed with the germline J gene. The rearrangement links TRBV1 to TRBJ2-3, with D perhaps TRBD1 (7 bases). The CDR3 extends over 16 amino acids. The germline V gene has CDR1 NSQYPW and CDR2 LRSPGD (reference sequence). V was cut by 1 base and J by 0 bases, with 11 bases left in between. CDR3 sequence: CTCSAVEGASAETLYF. The DNA read from the CDR3 is TGCACCTGCAGTGCAGTCGAGGGGGCTAGTGCAGAA.

This clone has a handful of counts. Each gene name is a mouse one. With the read ending 4 residues before the CDR3 end, the germline J gene is used to fill in that end. The chain carries TRBV19 and TRBJ2-2, with 11 bases lining up with TRBD2. Germline V gene data show CDR1 as FNHDT and CDR2 as SITEND (reference sequence). CDR3 length: 15 amino acids. J lost 4 bases, V lost 4 bases, and 3 bases had no gene match. The CDR3 bases that were read are TGTGCCAGCAGTCCACTGGGGGGGCGCACCGGG. Its translation: CASSPLGGRTG. The whole CDR3 protein reads CASSPLGGRTGQLYF.

Comment on this clone: Gene labels here are mouse ones. CDR3: CASSERQGAYAEQFF. CDR3 DNA (partial): TGTGCCAGTAGCGAGCGACAGGGGGCATATGCT. The gene calls are TRBV13-1 and TRBJ2-1; 10 nucleotides align to TRBD1. The read finishes 4 residues shy of the CDR3 end, and the germline J gene is used to complete it. The ends lost 8 bases at V and 4 bases at J; junction bases unmatched: 9. The CDR3 contains 15 residues. Germline V gene data show CDR1 as NSHNY and CDR2 as SYGAGN.

A word on this clone: Gene names follow the mouse nomenclature. The read ends 4 residues shy of where the CDR3 ends; the end is completed using the germline J gene. The chain carries TRBV13-3 and TRBJ2-3; D possibly corresponds to TRBD1 (6 bases). CDR1 and CDR2 (germline): NNHDY, SYVADS. V was pared by 5 bases and J by 4 bases, with 11 bases between. The CDR3 consists of 13 residues. CDR3 DNA, as far as it was read: TGTGCCAGCAGCGTACAGGGAACAGAA. Its protein is CASSVQGTE. The CDR3 in its entirety is CASSVQGTETLYF.

On this clone itself: The gene symbols are mouse symbols. The read gets to within 4 residues of the CDR3 end, and the germline J gene fills in the rest. The chain recombines TRBV19 with TRBJ1-1; 8 bases line up with TRBD1. The CDR3 sequence is 13 residues long. Per the germline V gene, CDR1 is FNHDT and CDR2 is SITEND (reference sequence). The covered CDR3 bases are TGTGCCAGCACCCTAACAGGGGGGGGA. Translated, it gives CASTLTGGG. The whole CDR3 reads CASTLTGGGEVFF.

This clone was counted a few times. The gene names given are mouse names. The read ends 4 residues early relative to the CDR3; the germline J gene fills the gap. V usage is TRBV1 and J usage is TRBJ2-4; 8 bases fit TRBD2. The germline V gene encodes CDR1 NSQYPW and CDR2 LRSPGD (reference sequence). CDR3 length equals 16 residues. Partial CDR3 DNA: TGCACCTGCAGTGGGTCCCGGGACTGGTTCGGGAAC. Translation: CTCSGSRDWFGN. The full CDR3 is CTCSGSRDWFGNTLYF.